This T cell receptor beta chain was sequenced for a study of T cell changes during pregnancy in multiple sclerosis. Assay used: immunoSEQ multiplex PCR; TCRdb lists only in-frame clones, some missing. The sample includes about 70,000 clones, about 91% seen only once; the top ten take about 2.3%. The germline V gene encodes CDR1 LGHNA and CDR2 YNFKEQ. The CDR3 spans 16 residues. Trimming removed 0 bases from V and 4 bases from J, with 15 bases in between. This chain uses TRBV4-2 with TRBJ1-1; D remains unclear. The source material was peripheral blood, sampled in the first trimester of pregnancy. This TCR derives from a female donor with multiple sclerosis, enrolled in a pregnancy study. The CDR3 loop reads CASSQEIADEGTEAFF. In DNA, the CDR3 is TGTGCCAGCAGCCAAGAGATCGCGGATGAGGGCACTGAAGCTTTCTTT.